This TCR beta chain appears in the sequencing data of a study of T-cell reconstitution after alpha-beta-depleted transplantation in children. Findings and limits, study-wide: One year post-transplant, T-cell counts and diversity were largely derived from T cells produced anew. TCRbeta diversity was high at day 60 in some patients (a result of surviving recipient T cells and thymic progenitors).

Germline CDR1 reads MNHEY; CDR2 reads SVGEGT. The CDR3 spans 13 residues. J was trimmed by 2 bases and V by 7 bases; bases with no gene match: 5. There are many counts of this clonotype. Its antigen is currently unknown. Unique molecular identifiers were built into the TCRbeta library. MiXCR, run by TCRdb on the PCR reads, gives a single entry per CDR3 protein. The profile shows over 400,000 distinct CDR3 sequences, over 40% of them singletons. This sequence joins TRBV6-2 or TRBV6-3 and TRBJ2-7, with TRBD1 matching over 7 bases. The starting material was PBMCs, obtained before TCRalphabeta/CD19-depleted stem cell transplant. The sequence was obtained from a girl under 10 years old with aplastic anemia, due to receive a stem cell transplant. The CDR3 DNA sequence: TGTGCCAGCAACGAACAGGGGACCTACGAGCAGTACTTC. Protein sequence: CASNEQGTYEQYF.